This T cell receptor beta chain was found in a study of cytomegalovirus exposure and HLA in healthy donors. Broader study findings: Researchers counted roughly 150 TCR beta chains as cytomegalovirus-associated.

Notes on this clone: Its antigen is not identified.

The PCR had 60 Vbeta and 13 Jbeta primers. Profiling relied on immunoSEQ multiplex PCR, and the TCRdb table lists in-frame clones only, not all of them. Its listing shows some 130,000 clones. This TCR came from a woman aged 40 to 50 in good health and CMV-seropositive. The sequenced material came from PBMCs.

CDR3 sequence (DNA): TGTGCCAGCACAAACAGGGGAAACACCGGGGAGCTGTTTTTT. Residues: CASTNRGNTGELFF. The chain recombines TRBV9 with TRBJ2-2; 7 bases map to TRBD1. This CDR3 comprises 14 residues. The germline V gene encodes CDR1 SGDLS and CDR2 YYNGEE. J was trimmed by 2 bases and V by 6 bases; bases with no gene match: 4.